This T cell receptor beta chain originates from a study of blood T cell repertoires in COVID-19. Overall study context: Acute and convalescent COVID-19 samples came from the United States, Italy and Spain. In each case, the material was cDNA or gDNA derived from T cells, B-cell-depleted T cells, or PBMCs.

Authors' processing steps: Quantification of nucleated cells was approximated via reference gene primer amplification. The repertoire was sequenced with immunoSEQ multiplex PCR; TCRdb's copy has only in-frame clones and lacks some. The DNA was the basis for D and trimming; V, J and clone size are from that table. Seen here are roughly 200,000 clones, 80% to 90% observed once, and the top ten hold over 2.5%. Germline loops: CDR1 SGHTA, CDR2 FQGNSA. The CDR3 consists of 15 residues. The V and J ends lost 1 base and 9 bases, in that order; junction bases with no gene match: 5. The receptor comes from a man aged 60 to 75 with acute or convalescent COVID-19. Material for sequencing was peripheral blood. V gene TRBV7-2 combines with J gene TRBJ2-3, with 12 bases fitting TRBD2. The chain's CDR3 is CASSLVTSGSGTQYF. The CDR3 bases are TGTGCCAGCAGCTTAGTGACTAGCGGGAGTGGAACGCAGTATTTT.